The 29 T cell receptor beta chains below all came from one sample that was sequenced in a study of T cells in localized non-small cell lung cancer. Assay: immunoSEQ multiplex PCR; the TCRdb copy retains only in-frame clones and omits some. The sample carries some 51,000 clones, 75% to 90% recorded once. The sequenced sample was peripheral blood, obtained before any cancer treatment. Receptors were obtained from a woman between 35 and 70 years old with stage I lung adenocarcinoma.

This chain joins TRBV20-1 and TRBJ1-1, with D unresolved. Germline CDR1 and CDR2: DFQATT and SNEGSKA (reference sequence). This CDR3 region has 11 residues. V lost 5 bases to trimming and J lost 0 bases, with 4 bases between them. CDR3 protein: CSAPLNTEAFF. CDR3 DNA sequence: TGCAGTGCTCCATTGAACACTGAAGCTTTCTTT.

This clone was picked up one time. The CDR3 bases are TGTGCCAGTAGTATGGGAACGGCGGACACTGAAGCTTTCTTT. Amino acid sequence: CASSMGTADTEAFF. The chain is built from TRBV19 and TRBJ1-1, with D unresolved. Trimming removed 3 bases at V and 3 bases at J, with 11 bases between. The CDR3 contains 14 residues. CDR1 is LNHDA and CDR2 is SQIVND in the germline V gene (reference sequence). The variable domain in full, completed from reference TRBV19 and TRBJ1-1, reads DGGITQSPKYLFRKEGQNVTLSCEQNLNHDAMYWYRQDPGQGLRLIYYSQIVNDFQKGDIAEGYSVSREKKESFPLTVTSAQKNPTAFYLCASSMGTADTEAFFGQGTRLTVV.

The V gene is TRBV4-2, the J gene TRBJ2-7; no firm D call. V gave up 0 bases and J gave up 3 bases, with 12 bases separating them. Looked up from germline, CDR1 is LGHNA and CDR2 is YNFKEQ. This CDR3 contains 15 residues. CDR3 nucleotide sequence: TGTGCCAGCAGCCAAGATCGGCCCCCCAGCTACGAGCAGTACTTC. It encodes CASSQDRPPSYEQYF.

This chain uses TRBV11-3 with TRBJ2-1, with TRBD1 identical over 9 bases. V gave up 0 bases and J gave up 8 bases; unmatched junction bases: 5. The CDR3 spans 15 residues. Germline values: CDR1 SGHNT, CDR2 YENEEA. CDR3 sequence reads: CASSLEGGQGHEQFF. The CDR3 DNA is TGTGCCAGCAGCTTAGAGGGGGGACAGGGCCATGAGCAGTTCTTC.

DNA for the CDR3: TGCGCCAGCAGCTTGTCAGCAGGCTCCTACGAGCAGTACTTC. This codes for CASSLSAGSYEQYF. The rearrangement joins TRBV5-1 to TRBJ2-7; D ambiguous. This CDR3 spans 14 amino acids. CDR1 SGHRS and CDR2 YFSETQ come from the germline V gene. V was cut by 1 base and J by 0 bases, with 8 bases left in between.

The gene calls are TRBV7-2 and TRBJ1-1; D unclear. Germline assignment: CDR1 SGHTA and CDR2 FQGNSA. Trimming stripped 2 bases from V and 3 bases from J, with 10 bases between. This CDR3 region has 14 residues. CDR3 residues: CASSLSGYDTEAFF. CDR3 coding DNA: TGTGCCAGCAGCTTATCTGGGTATGACACTGAAGCTTTCTTT.

V and J are TRBV6-6 and TRBJ2-1; 7 bases align to TRBD1. This CDR3 spans 13 amino acids. Trimming at V came to 8 bases and at J to 3 bases, leaving 4 bases not matched to a gene. CDR1 and CDR2 from the germline V gene are MNHNY and SVGAGI (reference sequence). Here the CDR3 DNA reads TGTGCCAGCGGACAGGTATTCTACAATGAGCAGTTCTTC. It yields the protein CASGQVFYNEQFF.

This clone was found once. For the CDR3, the DNA is TGTGCCAGCTCCCTTGGCTCAGGGTATTCCAATCAGCCCCAGCATTTT. Translating gives CASSLGSGYSNQPQHF. The V call is TRBV18, the J call TRBJ1-5, with D possibly TRBD1 on 5 matching bases. The CDR3 has 16 residues. Germline loops: CDR1 KGHSH, CDR2 LQKENI. V lost 6 bases and J lost 3, with 18 bases in between.

The rearrangement links TRBV5-1 to TRBJ2-5; D unclear. Germline V gene lookup returns CDR1 SGHRS and CDR2 YFSETQ. CDR3 length: 14 amino acids. V was shortened by 2 bases and J by 7 bases, with 15 bases between the two germline ends. In DNA, the CDR3 is TGCGCCAGCAGCTTAGAAGTTCTCAAGTCGACCCAGTACTTC. It yields the protein CASSLEVLKSTQYF.

This chain joins TRBV6-5 and TRBJ2-7; TRBD2 aligns across 7 bases. The V gene's germline CDR1 is MNHEY and CDR2 SVGAGI. This CDR3 spans 14 amino acids. V was pared by 5 bases and J by 5 bases, with 9 bases of the junction left unmatched. CDR3: CASSKAGPIHEQYF. The DNA for the CDR3 is TGTGCCAGCAGTAAAGCGGGGCCTATCCACGAGCAGTACTTC.

This clone was seen only once. The chain employs TRBV7-6 and TRBJ1-1; 11 bases map to TRBD1. Trimming took 5 bases from V and 5 from J; bases not matched to a gene: 13. This CDR3 is built from 17 residues. CDR1 is SGHVS, CDR2 FNYEAQ, per germline. The CDR3 DNA reads as TGTGCCAGCAGCAAGGAAATTTCCGGGACAGGGGGAACTGAAGCTTTCTTT. Its translation: CASSKEISGTGGTEAFF.

This clone has a handful of counts. V usage is TRBV13 and J usage is TRBJ1-6, with 9 bases lining up with TRBD1. CDR1 is PRHDT, CDR2 FYEKMQ, per germline (reference sequence). The CDR3 loop spans 16 amino acids. J gave up 8 bases and V 4 bases, and 9 bases lay outside the gene matches. CDR3 coding DNA: TGTGCCAGCAGCTCTTACGGGGGGACAGGGTATTCACCCCTCCACTTT. Translated, it gives CASSSYGGTGYSPLHF.

The chain combines TRBV5-1 with TRBJ2-7, with 11 bases aligning to TRBD2. The CDR3 length is 16 residues. Germline CDR1 SGHRS, CDR2 YFSETQ. The junction had 8 bases not matched to a gene; V was cut back by 4 bases and J by 2 bases. In nucleotides, the CDR3 is TGCGCCAGCAGCCCAACTACTAGCGGGAGAACCTACGAGCAGTACTTC. Translating gives CASSPTTSGRTYEQYF.

This sequence joins TRBV7-9 and TRBJ2-7, with D possibly TRBD2 on 5 matching bases. The CDR3 is 15 residues long. The germline CDR1 and CDR2 sequences are SEHNR and FQNEAQ (reference sequence). Trimming took 4 bases from V and 1 from J, leaving 14 bases between them. DNA of the CDR3: TGTGCCAGCAGCTCCGAGAGCGGCGCGTCCTACGAGCAGTACTTC. It encodes CASSSESGASYEQYF.

Only a few counts were recorded for this clone. The chain is built from TRBV29-1 and TRBJ2-1; no definite D call. Trimming shortened V by 5 bases and J by 6 bases, and 17 bases separated the two germline ends. From germline, CDR1 is SQVTM and CDR2 ANQGSEA. This CDR3 has 14 amino acids. The CDR3 sequence is CSVSWTFLPNEQFF. The CDR3, as DNA: TGCAGCGTTAGCTGGACCTTCCTCCCCAATGAGCAGTTCTTC.

The rearrangement links TRBV19 to TRBJ1-2; no reliable D call. The ends were cut back, 4 bases at V and 2 bases at J, with 11 bases in the middle. This CDR3 has 14 residues. Germline CDR1 LNHDA, CDR2 SQIVND (reference sequence). DNA for the CDR3: TGTGCCAGTAGTAGGTTGGATGGAAACTATGGCTACACCTTC. It codes for CASSRLDGNYGYTF.

This clone was seen a few times. The chain is built from TRBV9 and TRBJ2-5; D is undetermined. Germline-derived CDR1 and CDR2 are SGDLS and YYNGEE. Trimming cost V 4 bases and J 2 bases, with 6 bases left between them. The CDR3 loop spans 12 amino acids. The CDR3 nucleotides read TGTGCCAGCAGCCAATCTCAAGAGACCCAGTACTTC. This sequence encodes CASSQSQETQYF.

The chain recombines TRBV20-1 with TRBJ1-1; TRBD1 aligns across 9 bases. V shed 7 bases and J 3 bases; nucleotides not matched to a gene: 0. Per the germline V gene, CDR1 is DFQATT and CDR2 is SNEGSKA (reference sequence). The CDR3 covers 11 residues. This chain's CDR3 is CSGQGDTEAFF. The CDR3 nucleotides read TGCAGTGGACAGGGGGACACTGAAGCTTTCTTT.

The genes are TRBV30 and TRBJ2-5; the D gene is possibly TRBD2 (6 bases). The germline CDR1 and CDR2 sequences are GTSNPN and SVGIG (reference sequence). This CDR3 comprises 14 residues. Trimming stripped 1 base from V and 5 bases from J, with 14 bases between. CDR3 sequence (DNA): TGTGCCTGGAGTGCCGACCGGGGGACGGAGACCCAGTACTTC. It specifies CAWSADRGTETQYF. Using reference TRBV30 and TRBJ2-5 for the parts outside the CDR3, the full variable domain is SQTIHQWPATLVQPVGSPLSLECTVEGTSNPNLYWYRQAAGRGLQLLFYSVGIGQISSEVPQNLSASRPQDRQFILSSKKLLLSDSGFYLCAWSADRGTETQYFGPGTRLLVL.

The chain is built from TRBV5-1 and TRBJ1-1; 8 nucleotides match TRBD1. V was pared by 4 bases and J by 1 base, with 3 bases of the junction left unmatched. CDR1 is SGHRS and CDR2 is YFSETQ in the germline V gene. The CDR3 length is 14 residues. DNA for the CDR3: TGCGCCAGCAGCGCGGACAGGGCGAACACTGAAGCTTTCTTT. Translation gives CASSADRANTEAFF.

This rearrangement joins TRBV18 to TRBJ1-3; D not resolved. V was clipped by 0 bases and J by 0 bases, with 9 bases between them. CDR3 length equals 16 residues. Germline assignment: CDR1 KGHSH and CDR2 LQKENI. The CDR3 DNA follows: TGTGCCAGCTCACCACCCCCCCAGAACTCTGGAAACACCATATATTTT. Amino acid sequence: CASSPPPQNSGNTIYF.

The chain is built from TRBV9 and TRBJ1-2; D is uncertain. Trimming left V 5 bases short and J 7 bases short, with 15 bases between. Germline CDR1 SGDLS, CDR2 YYNGEE. This CDR3 has 13 residues. CDR3 DNA sequence: TGTGCCAGCAGTTGGGAGGGTTGGAGTGGCTACACCTTC. Protein product: CASSWEGWSGYTF.

The V and J genes are TRBV5-6 and TRBJ2-3; D gene ambiguous. Germline-derived CDR1 and CDR2 are SGHDT and YYEEEE. This CDR3 contains 13 residues. V dropped 4 bases and J dropped 0 bases, with 6 bases sitting between them. DNA for the CDR3: TGTGCCAGCAGCCTAGATAGCACAGATACGCAGTATTTT. Translation gives CASSLDSTDTQYF. The entire variable domain, with the rest obtained from reference TRBV5-6 and TRBJ2-3, is as follows: DAGVTQSPTHLIKTRGQQVTLRCSPKSGHDTVSWYQQALGQGPQFIFQYYEEEERQRGNFPDRFSGHQFPNYSSELNVNALLLGDSALYLCASSLDSTDTQYFGPGTRLTVL.

The rearrangement links TRBV4-3 to TRBJ1-6; the D is unclear. Germline V gene data show CDR1 as LGHNA and CDR2 as YSLEER. The germline V and J ends were trimmed by 0 bases and 5 bases, with 14 bases remaining between them. The CDR3 totals 17 residues. The CDR3 region has the DNA TGCGCCAGCAGCCAAGACGGCGTCGGGAGGCATAATTCACCCCTCCACTTT. This encodes CASSQDGVGRHNSPLHF.

V usage is TRBV7-8 and J usage is TRBJ1-1; the D gene is possibly TRBD1 (5 bases). The CDR3 loop spans 14 amino acids. Germline V gene sequence: CDR1 SGHVS, CDR2 FQNEAQ. The V gene lost 4 bases and the J gene lost 1 base, with 10 bases spanning the gap. In DNA form, the CDR3 reads TGTGCCAGCAGCTATGGGGCCGAGAACACTGAAGCTTTCTTT. This codes for CASSYGAENTEAFF.

The V call is TRBV20-1, the J call TRBJ1-2; no clear D. The V end was cut by 6 bases, the J end by 1 base, with 3 bases between. CDR1 is DFQATT, CDR2 SNEGSKA, per germline (reference sequence). The CDR3 has 10 residues. The CDR3 DNA sequence: TGCAGTGCCGATAACTATGGCTACACCTTC. This translates into CSADNYGYTF.

This clone was counted only a few times. The chain links TRBV6-4 to TRBJ2-1; 7 nucleotides line up with TRBD2. Unmatched junction bases numbered 5, after V lost 0 bases and J lost 3 bases. The V gene's germline CDR1 is MRHNA and CDR2 SNTAGT. This CDR3 region has 16 residues. Written as DNA, the CDR3 is TGTGCCAGCAGTGACTCAGGGCTAGCGGACTACAATGAGCAGTTCTTC. This gives the protein CASSDSGLADYNEQFF.

The count of this clone is one. Mismatch with germline at one junction end may stem from a read error. The chain combines TRBV7-7 with TRBJ2-1; the match to TRBD2 covers 10 bases. Germline CDR1 is SSHAT and CDR2 is FNYEAQ (reference sequence). This CDR3 region has 13 residues. CDR3 sequence reads: CASSLERGGEQFF. Written as DNA, the CDR3 is TGTGCTAGCAGCCTCGAGCGGGGGGGTGAGCAGTTCTTC.

About this clone itself: Other DNA sequences within the sample encode an identical CDR3. The chain combines TRBV9 with TRBJ1-1; D is ambiguous. Germline V gene lookup returns CDR1 SGDLS and CDR2 YYNGEE. The CDR3 extends over 14 amino acids. The V gene lost 0 bases and the J gene lost 2 bases, with 8 bases spanning the gap. Here the CDR3 reads CASSVASGNTEAFF. The CDR3 bases are TGTGCCAGCAGCGTAGCTTCAGGCAACACTGAAGCTTTCTTT. Combining the CDR3 with reference TRBV9 and TRBJ1-1 gives the whole variable domain DSGVTQTPKHLITATGQRVTLRCSPRSGDLSVYWYQQSLDQGLQFLIQYYNGEERAKGNILERFSAQQFPDLHSELNLSSLELGDSALYFCASSVASGNTEAFFGQGTRLTVV.